Following are 29 T cell receptor beta chains from one sample sequenced in a study of CD8 T cells in Susac syndrome (dated by TCRdb to between 2018 and 2021). The library was generated by the immunoSEQ multiplex PCR assay. RNA was extracted with the RNeasy kit and 0.5 to 1 ug was reverse transcribed using random hexamers. The raw public reads went through TCRdb reprocessing: fastp at Q25, MiXCR clone calling, in-frame beta chains kept. For every CDR3 protein sequence, its rows merge into one entry that carries the most common genes and DNA. Within this sample are about 200,000 distinct CDR3 sequences, with roughly nine tenths of them counted one time only. The ten top clones hold about 0.1% of the sample. The sample taken for sequencing was CD4+ T cells from PBMCs. These receptors all stem from a human donor with Susac syndrome.

This sequence joins TRBV9 and TRBJ1-5; D gene ambiguous. V was clipped by 0 bases and J by 0 bases, with 7 bases between them. CDR1 is SGDLS and CDR2 is YYNGEE in the germline V gene. The CDR3 covers 15 residues. CDR3 protein: CASSVDPDSNQPQHF. For the CDR3, the DNA is TGTGCCAGCAGCGTAGATCCGGATAGCAATCAGCCCCAGCATTTT. Drawing the rest from reference TRBV9 and TRBJ1-5, the complete variable domain is DSGVTQTPKHLITATGQRVTLRCSPRSGDLSVYWYQQSLDQGLQFLIQYYNGEERAKGNILERFSAQQFPDLHSELNLSSLELGDSALYFCASSVDPDSNQPQHFGDGTRLSIL.

CDR3 protein: CASRASEETQYF. In nucleotides, the CDR3 is TGTGCCAGCAGGGCGAGCGAGGAGACCCAGTACTTC. This chain joins TRBV5-4 and TRBJ2-5; D ambiguous. The CDR3 consists of 12 residues. CDR1 SGHNT and CDR2 YYREEE come from the germline V gene (reference sequence). V was shortened by 5 bases and J by 5 bases, with 10 bases between the two germline ends. Drawing the rest from reference TRBV5-4 and TRBJ2-5, the complete variable domain is ETGVTQSPTHLIKTRGQQVTLRCSSQSGHNTVSWYQQALGQGPQFIFQYYREEENGRGNFPPRFSGLQFPNYSSELNVNALELDDSALYLCASRASEETQYFGPGTRLLVL.

The chain recombines TRBV7-9 with TRBJ1-2, with D unresolved. Germline V gives CDR1 SEHNR, CDR2 FQNEAQ (reference sequence). Trimming took 7 bases from V and 4 from J, leaving 10 bases between them. The CDR3 totals 12 residues. The CDR3 spells CASNLEGYGYTF. For the CDR3, the DNA is TGTGCCAGCAACCTGGAGGGCTATGGCTACACCTTC.

V and J are TRBV28 and TRBJ2-7, with 7 positions matching TRBD1. This CDR3 has 13 amino acids. Germline loops: CDR1 MDHEN, CDR2 SYDVKM. With V trimmed by 6 bases and J by 5 bases, 7 bases remained unmatched. In DNA form, the CDR3 reads TGTGCCAGCAGACCGGGACAGTCCCACGAGCAGTACTTC. It encodes CASRPGQSHEQYF.

The V gene is TRBV5-4, the J gene TRBJ2-7; 12 nucleotides align to TRBD2. Germline V gene sequence: CDR1 SGHNT, CDR2 YYREEE (reference sequence). The junction had 12 bases not matched to a gene; V was cut back by 4 bases and J by 7 bases. This CDR3 has 16 residues. CDR3 amino acids: CASSRNPSGRAGEQYF. The DNA of the CDR3 is TGTGCCAGCAGCCGCAACCCTAGCGGGAGGGCAGGGGAGCAGTACTTC.

As DNA, the CDR3 is TGTGCCAGCAGTCGACCCCCGGACCTCGAGAGGCAGTTCTTC. Its translation: CASSRPPDLERQFF. The chain combines TRBV28 with TRBJ2-1; no firm D call. The CDR3 is 14 amino acids. Trimming removed 5 bases from V and 12 bases from J, with 20 bases in between. The germline V gene encodes CDR1 MDHEN and CDR2 SYDVKM. The complete variable domain, with remaining parts taken from reference TRBV28 and TRBJ2-1, reads DVKVTQSSRYLVKRTGEKVFLECVQDMDHENMFWYRQDPGLGLRLIYFSYDVKMKEKGDIPEGYSVSREKKERFSLILESASTNQTSMYLCASSRPPDLERQFFGPGTRLTVL.

This chain links TRBV7-3 with TRBJ2-5, with 7 bases that match TRBD2. The germline V gene has CDR1 SGHTA and CDR2 FQGTGA. The CDR3 runs to 15 residues. J was trimmed by 1 base and V by 2 bases; bases with no gene match: 4. CDR3: CASSLAAGVQETQYF. CDR3 DNA: TGTGCCAGCAGCTTAGCCGCGGGGGTCCAAGAGACCCAGTACTTC.

The chain uses TRBV6-5 and TRBJ2-5; 11 bases align to TRBD2. This CDR3 is 15 amino acids long. Germline V gives CDR1 MNHEY, CDR2 SVGAGI. V lost 8 bases to trimming and J lost 5 bases; unmatched junction nucleotides: 10. The CDR3 coding sequence is TGTGCCAGCTCAGACACTAGCGGGAGAGAGGAGACCCAGTACTTC. Amino acid sequence: CASSDTSGREETQYF.

This clonotype was counted a few times. This sequence joins TRBV14 and TRBJ2-1, with 7 positions matching TRBD1. Looked up from germline, CDR1 is SGHDN and CDR2 is FVKESK. The CDR3 has 16 residues. The trim removed 4 bases at V and 7 bases at J, leaving 13 bases unmatched. The CDR3 protein is CASSRPIRGSGNEQFF. In DNA form, the CDR3 reads TGTGCCAGCAGCCGCCCAATCAGGGGGTCGGGGAATGAGCAGTTCTTC. Full variable domain (remainder filled in from reference TRBV14 and TRBJ2-1): EAGVTQFPSHSVIEKGQTVTLRCDPISGHDNLYWYRRVMGKEIKFLLHFVKESKQDESGMPNNRFLAERTGGTYSTLKVQPAELEDSGVYFCASSRPIRGSGNEQFFGPGTRLTVL.

The chain couples TRBV19 to TRBJ2-1; TRBD2 matches at 14 bases. V lost 7 bases and J lost 8; bases outside the gene matches: 16. In germline, CDR1 is LNHDA, CDR2 SQIVND (reference sequence). The CDR3 extends over 18 amino acids. The CDR3 loop is CASNSKGTSGSHGDEQFF. The CDR3 DNA sequence: TGTGCCAGTAATAGTAAAGGGACTAGCGGGAGTCATGGCGATGAGCAGTTCTTC.

This clonotype has a handful of counts. The genes are TRBV10-3 and TRBJ2-7, with D uncertain. The germline CDR1 and CDR2 sequences are ENHRY and SYGVKD. V lost 0 bases and J 2 bases, leaving 5 bases between the germline ends. This CDR3 contains 13 residues. The CDR3 protein is CAISESVAYEQYF. CDR3 bases: TGTGCCATCAGTGAGTCTGTAGCCTACGAGCAGTACTTC.

The V gene is TRBV5-1, the J gene TRBJ2-7; no firm D call. The V and J ends lost 0 bases and 4 bases respectively, with 14 bases between them. The CDR3 totals 15 residues. Germline CDR1 SGHRS, CDR2 YFSETQ. This chain's CDR3 is CASSLDTARVYEQYF. CDR3 DNA sequence: TGCGCCAGCAGCTTGGACACAGCCAGAGTTTACGAGCAGTACTTC.

As for this clonotype: At one of its ends the junction is not consistent with the germline gene, which may arise from a read error. Here the CDR3 reads CASSEFSGVYDEQFF. The CDR3, as DNA: TGTGCCAGCAGTGAATTCTCGGGGGTCTACGATGAGCAGTTCTTC. V usage is TRBV2 and J usage is TRBJ2-1; possibly TRBD2 for D (6 bases). The CDR3 extends over 15 amino acids. CDR1 SNHLY and CDR2 FYNNEI come from the germline V gene.

The CDR3 is CASSDSSYEQYF. The CDR3 DNA follows: TGTGCCAGCAGCGATTCCTCCTACGAGCAGTACTTC. V gene TRBV4-2 combines with J gene TRBJ2-7; D unclear. V was shortened by 5 bases and J by 0 bases, with 5 bases between the two germline ends. This CDR3 spans 12 amino acids. Germline CDR1 reads LGHNA; CDR2 reads YNFKEQ.

This chain uses TRBV19 with TRBJ2-7, with a possible D match to TRBD1 (5 bases). Germline V CDR1 and CDR2: LNHDA, SQIVND (reference sequence). The ends were cut back, 7 bases at V and 6 bases at J, with 19 bases in the middle. The CDR3 loop spans 14 amino acids. The CDR3 sequence is CASTRTHGSGEQYF. The CDR3 coding sequence is TGTGCCAGTACCAGGACACACGGCTCAGGCGAGCAGTACTTC.

The sample holds one count of this clonotype. Here the CDR3 reads CASGTSGGYNEQFF. The CDR3 DNA sequence: TGTGCCAGCGGGACTAGCGGGGGTTACAATGAGCAGTTCTTC. V gene TRBV3-1 combines with J gene TRBJ2-1; TRBD2 agrees at 14 bases. The CDR3 length is 14 residues. The V segment lost 8 bases and the J segment 4 bases; nucleotides outside the gene matches: 1. Germline loops: CDR1 LGHDT, CDR2 YNNKEL (reference sequence).

This rearrangement joins TRBV11-1 to TRBJ2-2; 14 nucleotides match TRBD2. The CDR3 runs 16 residues. Trimming took 4 bases from V and 7 from J; bases not matched to a gene: 5. CDR1 and CDR2 from the germline V gene are SGHAT and FQDESV (reference sequence). The CDR3 DNA follows: TGTGCCAGCAGCTCGGGACTAGCGGGAGTTGTCGGGGAGCTGTTTTTT. It translates to CASSSGLAGVVGELFF. Based on the CDR3 plus reference TRBV11-1 and TRBJ2-2, the full variable domain is EAEVAQSPRYKITEKSQAVAFWCDPISGHATLYWYRQILGQGPELLVQFQDESVVDDSQLPKDRFSAERLKGVDSTLKIQPAELGDSAMYLCASSSGLAGVVGELFFGEGSRLTVL.

About this clonotype itself: Compared with germline, one end of the junction differs, possibly owing to a read error. The rearrangement joins TRBV6-6 to TRBJ2-3, with 8 bases matching TRBD2. Germline V gene lookup returns CDR1 MNHNY and CDR2 SVGAGI (reference sequence). This CDR3 region has 15 residues. The CDR3 reads CASSSGLATTDTQYF. CDR3 sequence (DNA): TGTGCCAGCAGTTCCGGACTAGCAACGACAGACACGCAGTATTTT.

The table lists this clonotype with a count of one. The chain carries TRBV29-1 and TRBJ2-1, with unresolved D. This CDR3 spans 13 amino acids. CDR1 is SQVTM, CDR2 ANQGSEA, per germline. V shed 3 bases and J shed 0 bases, with 6 bases lying between them. Written as DNA, the CDR3 is TGCAGCGTTGATATACGCTCCTACAATGAGCAGTTCTTC. Amino acids: CSVDIRSYNEQFF.

The J gene is TRBJ2-5, the V gene TRBV7-3; tentative D call: TRBD1 (5 bases). CDR3 length equals 15 residues. Germline assignment: CDR1 SGHTA and CDR2 FQGTGA. V dropped 2 bases and J dropped 5 bases, with 15 bases sitting between them. The CDR3 region is CASSLAPGMGETQYF. In DNA form, the CDR3 reads TGTGCCAGCAGCTTAGCGCCAGGGATGGGGGAGACCCAGTACTTC. Full variable domain (rest looked up from reference TRBV7-3 and TRBJ2-5): GAGVSQTPSNKVTEKGKYVELRCDPISGHTALYWYRQSLGQGPEFLIYFQGTGAADDSGLPNDRFFAVRPEGSVSTLKIQRTERGDSAVYLCASSLAPGMGETQYFGPGTRLLVL.

The rearrangement uses TRBV12-3 or TRBV12-4 and TRBJ1-1; D perhaps matches TRBD1 (6 bases). Trimming shortened V by 6 bases and J by 4 bases, and 15 bases separated the two germline ends. The CDR3 has 14 amino acids. The CDR3 protein is CASRPLTGSTEAFF. CDR3 nucleotides: TGTGCCAGCAGACCTCTAACAGGGAGCACTGAAGCTTTCTTT.

V gene TRBV7-2 combines with J gene TRBJ2-3; 8 nucleotides align to TRBD2. With 10 bases clipped from V and 0 bases from J, the junction kept 6 bases outside the gene matches. The CDR3 length is 14 residues. Germline loops: CDR1 SGHTA, CDR2 FQGNSA. The CDR3 here is CATKKRGSTDTQYF. For the CDR3, the DNA is TGTGCCACTAAGAAGCGGGGGAGCACAGATACGCAGTATTTT.

The chain combines TRBV20-1 with TRBJ2-3; TRBD1 aligns across 9 bases. Germline V CDR1 and CDR2: DFQATT, SNEGSKA (reference sequence). The CDR3 sequence is 13 residues long. The ends lost 7 bases at V and 3 bases at J; junction bases unmatched: 5. The CDR3 DNA is TGCAGTGTTAGGACAGGGGCAACAGATACGCAGTATTTT. Translation: CSVRTGATDTQYF.

This rearrangement joins TRBV7-9 to TRBJ1-1; no clear D. V shed 5 bases and J shed 5 bases, with 12 bases lying between them. The CDR3 extends over 13 amino acids. CDR1 and CDR2 (germline): SEHNR, FQNEAQ (reference sequence). The DNA of the CDR3 is TGTGCCAGCAGCCTTGACACGGGGACTGAAGCTTTCTTT. Protein sequence: CASSLDTGTEAFF.

CDR3 bases: TGTGCCAGCAGTGAAGACCTCGGGGCCGGGGAGCTGTTTTTT. This sequence encodes CASSEDLGAGELFF. The chain employs TRBV2 and TRBJ2-2; D might be TRBD2 (5 bases). CDR1 SNHLY and CDR2 FYNNEI come from the germline V gene. CDR3 length: 14 amino acids. Trimming left V 1 base short and J 6 bases short, with 9 bases between.

This chain links TRBV6-2 or TRBV6-3 with TRBJ2-3; 12 bases map to TRBD2. Unmatched junction bases numbered 9, after V lost 0 bases and J lost 2 bases. CDR1 and CDR2 (germline): MNHEY, SVGEGT. There are 19 residues in the CDR3. The CDR3 region is CASSYSTRLAGAATDTQYF. CDR3 coding DNA: TGTGCCAGCAGTTACTCGACTAGACTAGCGGGGGCCGCCACAGATACGCAGTATTTT.

The table lists this clonotype with a count of one. The rearrangement links TRBV11-3 to TRBJ2-1; 7 bases are a match to TRBD1. Germline V CDR1 and CDR2: SGHNT, YENEEA. The CDR3 contains 14 residues. The V and J ends lost 4 bases and 8 bases, in that order; junction bases with no gene match: 8. CDR3 region: CASSSTGRGDEQFF. CDR3 sequence (DNA): TGTGCCAGCAGCTCGACAGGGCGCGGCGATGAGCAGTTCTTC.

This chain links TRBV4-1 with TRBJ2-7; 7 bases align to TRBD2. Unmatched junction bases numbered 8, after V lost 6 bases and J lost 3 bases. The germline V gene encodes CDR1 MGHRA and CDR2 YSYEKL. This CDR3 has 14 amino acids. CDR3 sequence: CASSRTRVVYEQYF. The CDR3 nucleotides are TGCGCCAGCAGTCGGACTAGGGTGGTCTACGAGCAGTACTTC.

The CDR3: CASSQDFQETQYF. The CDR3 DNA is TGTGCCAGCAGTCAGGACTTTCAAGAGACCCAGTACTTC. This chain joins TRBV2 and TRBJ2-5; tentatively, D is TRBD2 (5 bases). There are 13 residues in the CDR3. Germline CDR1 and CDR2: SNHLY and FYNNEI. The V end lost 5 bases, the J end lost 2 bases, and 9 bases lay between the germline ends. Drawing the rest from reference TRBV2 and TRBJ2-5, the complete variable domain is EPEVTQTPSHQVTQMGQEVILRCVPISNHLYFYWYRQILGQKVEFLVSFYNNEISEKSEIFDDQFSVERPDGSNFTLKIRSTKLEDSAMYFCASSQDFQETQYFGPGTRLLVL.